One T cell receptor beta chain is described in this entry. The clone's antigen remains unknown. Within one base of it there is no much larger clone, and no base qualities were kept. The source of the sample is a study of blood T cell repertoires in COVID-19 (dated by TCRdb to between 2020 and 2021). Regarding the study in general: Samples from collaborators originated in the United States, Italy and Spain and spanned both the acute and convalescent phases of COVID-19. Where available, HLA class I and class II types were taken from metadata supplied by the sample provider and were not determined by assay-based typing. A freely available public database, intended as a resource for researchers studying the immune response to SARS-CoV-2, is where the repertoires were released. The sample metadata nearly always contained a de-identified subject ID, COVID-19 status, age in years and sex. The prospective study material was composed of cDNA or gDNA derived from T cells, B-cell-depleted T cells, or PBMCs. Samples were obtained from the ongoing ImmuneRACE study (first 160 participants) and from over 1,000 subjects provided by 6 global collaborators. Deeply sampled blood TCRbeta repertoires from subjects exposed to, actively infected with, or recovered from COVID-19 were included in the dataset.

The paper as a whole reports these results and caveats: The quantity of clinical and demographic metadata differed by source and by participant and was supplied without curation.

Another Seattle source contributed samples from volunteer blood donors who had recovered from COVID-19. Each collaborating institution followed its own protocols to collect whole blood in K2EDTA tubes. Collaborator samples were shipped for TCRbeta analysis as frozen whole blood, isolated PBMCs, or DNA extracted from either sample type. The immunoSEQ Assay, a bias-controlled multiplex PCR, was used to amplify TCRbeta CDR3 regions from genomic DNA. As for the authors' bioinformatics: Nucleated cell counts per sample were estimated from amplification of reference gene primers within the assay. Sequence reads were collapsed and filtered to measure the absolute abundance of every unique TCRbeta CDR3 rearrangement. For each sample, productive Simpson clonality was calculated as the square root of Simpson's diversity index over productive rearrangements. This immuneACCESS table, as held by TCRdb, lists in-frame sequences with V and J called but not all clones. Of the missing ones, under half trace to an unresolved V gene in checked studies; the others have no known cause. Clone size and V and J calls were adopted from that table, with D and trimming inferred from the DNA. The sample table records 150,000 to 200,000 clones; about 89% of these occur just once. The top ten clones comprise about 2.1% of the sample.

The CDR3 has 15 amino acids, counting the end cysteine and phenylalanine. Only CDR3 DNA is held: 45 bases, read in frame from base 1. The CDR1 and CDR2 encoded by the germline V gene (reference sequence) are SGHNT and YYREEE. Unmatched junction bases come to 5, with V trimmed by 4 bases and J by 1 base. The sequence was obtained from a man aged 18 to 29 who had recovered from COVID-19. Specimen: peripheral blood. The chain links TRBV5-4 with TRBJ1-2, with 9 junctional bases fitting TRBD1. The nucleotide sequence is TGTGCCAGCAGCGTCGGACAGGGGATTAACTATGGCTACACCTTC. Its protein reads: CASSVGQGINYGYTF.